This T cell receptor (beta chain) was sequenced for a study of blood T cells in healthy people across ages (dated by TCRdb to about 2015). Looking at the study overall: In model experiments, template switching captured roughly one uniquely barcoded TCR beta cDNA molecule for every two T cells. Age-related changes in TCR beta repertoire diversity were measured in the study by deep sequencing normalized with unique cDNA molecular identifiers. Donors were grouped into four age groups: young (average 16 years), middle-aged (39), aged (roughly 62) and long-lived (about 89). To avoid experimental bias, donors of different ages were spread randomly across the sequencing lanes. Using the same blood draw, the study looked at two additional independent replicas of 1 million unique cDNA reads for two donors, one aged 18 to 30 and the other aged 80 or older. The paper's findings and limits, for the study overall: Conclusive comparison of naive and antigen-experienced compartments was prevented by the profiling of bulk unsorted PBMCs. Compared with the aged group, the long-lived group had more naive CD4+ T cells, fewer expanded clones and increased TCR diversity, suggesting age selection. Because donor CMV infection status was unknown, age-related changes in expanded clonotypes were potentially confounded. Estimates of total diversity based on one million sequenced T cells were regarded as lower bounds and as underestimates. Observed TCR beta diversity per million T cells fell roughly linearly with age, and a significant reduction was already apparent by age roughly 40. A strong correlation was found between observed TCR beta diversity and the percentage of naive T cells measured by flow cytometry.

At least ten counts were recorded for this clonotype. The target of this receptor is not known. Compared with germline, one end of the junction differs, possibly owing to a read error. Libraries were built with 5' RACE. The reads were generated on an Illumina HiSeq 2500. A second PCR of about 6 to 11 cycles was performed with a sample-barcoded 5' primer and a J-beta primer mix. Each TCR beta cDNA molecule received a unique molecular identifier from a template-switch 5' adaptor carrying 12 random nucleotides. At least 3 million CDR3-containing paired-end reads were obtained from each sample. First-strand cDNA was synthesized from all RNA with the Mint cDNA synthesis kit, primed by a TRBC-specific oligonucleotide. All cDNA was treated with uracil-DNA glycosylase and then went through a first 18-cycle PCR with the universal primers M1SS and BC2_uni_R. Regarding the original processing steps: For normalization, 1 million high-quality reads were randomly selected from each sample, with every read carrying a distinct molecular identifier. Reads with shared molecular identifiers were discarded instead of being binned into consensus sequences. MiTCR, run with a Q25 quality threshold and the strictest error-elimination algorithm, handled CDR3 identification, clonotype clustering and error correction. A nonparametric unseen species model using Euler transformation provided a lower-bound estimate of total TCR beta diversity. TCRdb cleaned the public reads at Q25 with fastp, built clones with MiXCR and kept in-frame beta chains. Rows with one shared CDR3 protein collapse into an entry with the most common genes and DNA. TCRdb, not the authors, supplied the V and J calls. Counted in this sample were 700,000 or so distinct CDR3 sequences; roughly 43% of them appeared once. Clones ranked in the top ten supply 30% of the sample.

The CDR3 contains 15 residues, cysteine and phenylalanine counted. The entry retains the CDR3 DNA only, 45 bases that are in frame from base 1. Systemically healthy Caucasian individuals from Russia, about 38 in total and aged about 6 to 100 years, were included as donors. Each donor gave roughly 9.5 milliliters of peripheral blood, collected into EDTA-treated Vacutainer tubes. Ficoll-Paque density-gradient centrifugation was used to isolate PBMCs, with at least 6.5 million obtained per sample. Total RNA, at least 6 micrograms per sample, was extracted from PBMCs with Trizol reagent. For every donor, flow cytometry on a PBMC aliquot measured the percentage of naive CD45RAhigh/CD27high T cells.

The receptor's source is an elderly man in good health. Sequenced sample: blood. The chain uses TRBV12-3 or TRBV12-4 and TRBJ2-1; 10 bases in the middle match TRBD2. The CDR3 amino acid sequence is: CASSLAGTSVGEQFF. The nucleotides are TGTGCCAGCAGTCTAGCCGGGACTAGCGTTGGTGAGCAGTTCTTC.